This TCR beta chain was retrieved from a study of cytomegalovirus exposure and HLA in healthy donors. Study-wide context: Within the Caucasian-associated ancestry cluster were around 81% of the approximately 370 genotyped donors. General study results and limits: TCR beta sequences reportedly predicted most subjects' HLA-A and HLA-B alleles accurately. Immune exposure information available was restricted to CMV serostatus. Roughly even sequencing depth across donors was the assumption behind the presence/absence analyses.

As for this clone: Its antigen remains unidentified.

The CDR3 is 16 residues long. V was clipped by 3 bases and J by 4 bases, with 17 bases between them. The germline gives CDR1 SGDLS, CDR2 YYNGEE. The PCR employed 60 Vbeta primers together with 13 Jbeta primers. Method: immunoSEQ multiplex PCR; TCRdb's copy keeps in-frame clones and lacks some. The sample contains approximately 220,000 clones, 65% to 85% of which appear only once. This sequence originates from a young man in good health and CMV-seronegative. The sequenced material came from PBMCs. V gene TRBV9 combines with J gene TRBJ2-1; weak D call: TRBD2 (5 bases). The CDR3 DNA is TGTGCCAGCAGCGCCGCTAGGGAGACCCGATACAATGAGCAGTTCTTC. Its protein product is CASSAARETRYNEQFF. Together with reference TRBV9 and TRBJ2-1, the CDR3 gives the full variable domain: DSGVTQTPKHLITATGQRVTLRCSPRSGDLSVYWYQQSLDQGLQFLIQYYNGEERAKGNILERFSAQQFPDLHSELNLSSLELGDSALYFCASSAARETRYNEQFFGPGTRLTVL.